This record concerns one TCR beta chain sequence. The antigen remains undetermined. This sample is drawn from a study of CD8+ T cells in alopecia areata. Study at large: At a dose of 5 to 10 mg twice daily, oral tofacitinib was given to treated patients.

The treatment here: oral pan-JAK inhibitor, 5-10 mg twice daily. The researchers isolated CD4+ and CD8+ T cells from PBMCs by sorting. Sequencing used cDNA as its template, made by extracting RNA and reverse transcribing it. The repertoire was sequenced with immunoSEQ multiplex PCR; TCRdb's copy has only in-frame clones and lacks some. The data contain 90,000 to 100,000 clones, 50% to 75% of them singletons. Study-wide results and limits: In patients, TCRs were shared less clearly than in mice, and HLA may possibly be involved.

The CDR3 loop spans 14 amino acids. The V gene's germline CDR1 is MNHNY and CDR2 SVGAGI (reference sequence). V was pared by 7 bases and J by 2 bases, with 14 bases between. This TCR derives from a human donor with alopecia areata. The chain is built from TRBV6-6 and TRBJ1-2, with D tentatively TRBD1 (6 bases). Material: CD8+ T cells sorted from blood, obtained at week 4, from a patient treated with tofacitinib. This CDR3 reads CASIEMGGNYGYTF. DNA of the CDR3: TGTGCCAGCATTGAGATGGGGGGCAACTATGGCTACACCTTC.